This TCR beta chain originates from a study of blood T cell repertoires in COVID-19. The CDR3 has 17 amino acids. Authors' processing steps: Counts of nucleated cells, estimated from reference gene primer amplification, were obtained. This table comes from immunoSEQ multiplex PCR, and its TCRdb copy is limited to in-frame clones, with some not included. From that table come the V and J calls and clone size; the DNA was used to work out D and trimming. The profile shows 120,000 or so clones, over 75% of them singletons. Material for sequencing was peripheral blood. The chain employs TRBV21-1 and TRBJ2-3; TRBD2, as called in the table, went unchecked against the DNA. TRBV21-1 is listed as a pseudogene. This clonotype originated in a man of 80 years or more with active or convalescent COVID-19. The CDR3 region is CASSPGTGTGRMDTQYF. The CDR3 DNA sequence: TGTGCCAGCAGCCCAGGGACTGGGACCGGGAGGATGGATACGCAGTATTTT.